This T cell receptor (beta chain) was sequenced during a study of T cell changes during pregnancy in multiple sclerosis. TCRdb keeps only in-frame clones here, not all; method: immunoSEQ multiplex PCR. The sample yields about 59,000 clones, 92% seen once. This TCR came from a female donor in good health, enrolled as a control in a pregnancy study. The starting material was peripheral blood, obtained in the second trimester of pregnancy.

The CDR3 protein is CASSMSSQETQYF. CDR3 DNA: TGTGCCAGTAGTATGAGTAGCCAAGAGACCCAGTACTTC. The gene calls are TRBV19 and TRBJ2-5; D is undetermined. The CDR3 loop spans 13 amino acids. Trimming left V 3 bases short and J 1 base short, with 6 bases between. Germline assignment: CDR1 LNHDA and CDR2 SQIVND (reference sequence).